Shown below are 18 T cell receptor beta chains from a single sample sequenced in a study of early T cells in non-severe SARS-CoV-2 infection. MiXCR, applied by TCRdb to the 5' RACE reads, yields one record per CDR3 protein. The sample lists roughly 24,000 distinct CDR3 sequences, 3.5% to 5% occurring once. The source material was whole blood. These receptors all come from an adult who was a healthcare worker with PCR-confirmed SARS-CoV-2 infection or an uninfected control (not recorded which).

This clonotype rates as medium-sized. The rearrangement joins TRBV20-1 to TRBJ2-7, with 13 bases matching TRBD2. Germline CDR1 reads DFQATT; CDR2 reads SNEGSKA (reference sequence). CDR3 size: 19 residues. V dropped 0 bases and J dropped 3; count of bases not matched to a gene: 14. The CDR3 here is CSARDPERLAGGRDYEQYF. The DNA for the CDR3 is TGCAGTGCTAGAGATCCCGAGCGACTAGCGGGGGGTCGGGACTACGAGCAGTACTTC.

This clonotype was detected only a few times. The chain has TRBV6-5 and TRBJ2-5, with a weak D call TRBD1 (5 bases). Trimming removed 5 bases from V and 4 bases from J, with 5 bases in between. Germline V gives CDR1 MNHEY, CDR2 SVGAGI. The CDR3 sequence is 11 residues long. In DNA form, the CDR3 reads TGTGCCAGCAGTCAGGGAGAGACCCAGTACTTC. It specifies CASSQGETQYF.

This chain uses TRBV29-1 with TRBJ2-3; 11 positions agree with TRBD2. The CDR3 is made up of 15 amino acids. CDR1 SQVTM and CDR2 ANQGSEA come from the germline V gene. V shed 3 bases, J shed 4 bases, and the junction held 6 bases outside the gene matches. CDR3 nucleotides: TGCAGCGTTGACCAACTAGCGGGGGCGGCAGATACGCAGTATTTT. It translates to CSVDQLAGAADTQYF.

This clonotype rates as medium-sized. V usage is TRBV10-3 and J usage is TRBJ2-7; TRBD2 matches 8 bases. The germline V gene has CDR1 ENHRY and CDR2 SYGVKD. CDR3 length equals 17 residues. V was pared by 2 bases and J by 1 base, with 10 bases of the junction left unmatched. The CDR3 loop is CAISEPLGSGVSYEQYF. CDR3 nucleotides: TGTGCCATCAGTGAGCCGTTGGGTAGCGGGGTTTCCTACGAGCAGTACTTC.

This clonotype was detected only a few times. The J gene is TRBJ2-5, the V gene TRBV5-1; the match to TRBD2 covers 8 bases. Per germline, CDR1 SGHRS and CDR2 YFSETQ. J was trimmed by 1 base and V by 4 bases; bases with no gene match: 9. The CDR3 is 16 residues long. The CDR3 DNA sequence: TGCGCCAGCAGCCCGTTCGGGGGGGCTGCCCAAGAGACCCAGTACTTC. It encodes CASSPFGGAAQETQYF.

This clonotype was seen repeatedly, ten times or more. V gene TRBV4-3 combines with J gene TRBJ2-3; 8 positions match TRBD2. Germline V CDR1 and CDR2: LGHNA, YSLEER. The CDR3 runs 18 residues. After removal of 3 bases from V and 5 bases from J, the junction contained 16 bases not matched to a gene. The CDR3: CASSQDGASGGVLDTQYF. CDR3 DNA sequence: TGCGCCAGCAGCCAGGATGGAGCGAGCGGGGGTGTACTAGATACGCAGTATTTT.

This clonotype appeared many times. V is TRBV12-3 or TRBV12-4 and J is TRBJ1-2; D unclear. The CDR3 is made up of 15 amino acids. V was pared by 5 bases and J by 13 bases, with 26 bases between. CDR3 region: CASSPGLLGPSSFTF. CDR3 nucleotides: TGTGCCAGCAGTCCCGGACTGCTTGGCCCATCCAGCTTCACCTTC.

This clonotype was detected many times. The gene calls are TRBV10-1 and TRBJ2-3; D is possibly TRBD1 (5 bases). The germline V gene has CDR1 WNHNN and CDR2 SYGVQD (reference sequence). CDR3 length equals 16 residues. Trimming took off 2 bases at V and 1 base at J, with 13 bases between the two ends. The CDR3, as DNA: TGCGCCAGCAGTGAGCCCGACAGCGCTGGCACAGATACGCAGTATTTT. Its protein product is CASSEPDSAGTDTQYF.

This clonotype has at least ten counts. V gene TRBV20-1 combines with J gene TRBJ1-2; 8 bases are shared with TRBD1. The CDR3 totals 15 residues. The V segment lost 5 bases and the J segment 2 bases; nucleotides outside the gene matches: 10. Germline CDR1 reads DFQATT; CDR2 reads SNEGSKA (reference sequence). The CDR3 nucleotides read TGCAGTGCTCACCGGACAGGGATCGGCAACTATGGCTACACCTTC. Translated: CSAHRTGIGNYGYTF.

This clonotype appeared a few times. This chain's CDR3 is CASSVDQFLVDTQYF. The CDR3 bases are TGTGCCAGCAGCGTAGATCAGTTTCTAGTAGATACGCAGTATTTT. V gene TRBV9 combines with J gene TRBJ2-3; D is unclear. Germline V gene data show CDR1 as SGDLS and CDR2 as YYNGEE. Trimming pared 0 bases from V and 5 bases from J, leaving 13 bases between. The CDR3 spans 15 residues.

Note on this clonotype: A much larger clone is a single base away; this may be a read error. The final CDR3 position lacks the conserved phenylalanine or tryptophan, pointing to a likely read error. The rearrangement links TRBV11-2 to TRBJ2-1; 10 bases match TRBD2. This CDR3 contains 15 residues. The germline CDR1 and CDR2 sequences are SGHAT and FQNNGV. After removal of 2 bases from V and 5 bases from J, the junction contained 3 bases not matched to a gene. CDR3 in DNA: TGTGCCAGCAGCTTACTAGCGGGGGTCCACAATGAGCAGTTCTCC. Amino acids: CASSLLAGVHNEQFS.

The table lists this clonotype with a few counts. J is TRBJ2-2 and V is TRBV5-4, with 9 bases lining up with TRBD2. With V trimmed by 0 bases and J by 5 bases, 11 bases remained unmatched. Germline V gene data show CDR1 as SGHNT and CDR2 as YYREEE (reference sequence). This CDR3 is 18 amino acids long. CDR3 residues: CASSLGPSGVRMTGELFF. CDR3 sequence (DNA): TGTGCCAGCAGCTTGGGTCCTAGCGGGGTGCGGATGACCGGGGAGCTGTTTTTT.

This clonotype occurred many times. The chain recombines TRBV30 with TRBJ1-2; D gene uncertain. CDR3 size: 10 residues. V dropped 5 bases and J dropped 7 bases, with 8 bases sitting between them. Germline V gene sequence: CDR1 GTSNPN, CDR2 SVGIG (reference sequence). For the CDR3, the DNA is TGTGCCTGGGGTCCCCCTGGCTACACCTTC. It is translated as CAWGPPGYTF.

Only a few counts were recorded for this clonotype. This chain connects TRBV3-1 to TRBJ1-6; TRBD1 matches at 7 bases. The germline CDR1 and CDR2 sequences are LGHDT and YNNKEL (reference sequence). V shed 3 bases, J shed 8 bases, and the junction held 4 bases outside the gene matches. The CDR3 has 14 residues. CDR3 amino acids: CASSQTGLDSPLHF. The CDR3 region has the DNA TGTGCCAGCAGCCAGACAGGGTTGGATTCACCCCTCCACTTT.

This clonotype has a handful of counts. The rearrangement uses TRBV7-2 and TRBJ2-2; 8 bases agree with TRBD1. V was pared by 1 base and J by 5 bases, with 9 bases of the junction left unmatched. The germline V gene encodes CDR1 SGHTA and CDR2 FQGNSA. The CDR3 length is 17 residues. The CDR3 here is CASSLVQGAGGTGELFF. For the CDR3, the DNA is TGTGCCAGCAGCTTAGTGCAGGGGGCCGGAGGGACCGGGGAGCTGTTTTTT.

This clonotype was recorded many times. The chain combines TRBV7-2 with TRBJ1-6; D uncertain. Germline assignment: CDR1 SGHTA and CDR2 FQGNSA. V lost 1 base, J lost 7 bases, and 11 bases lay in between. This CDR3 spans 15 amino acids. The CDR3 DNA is TGTGCCAGCAGCTTAGGCAGTGGAGGGAATTCACCCCTCCACTTT. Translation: CASSLGSGGNSPLHF.

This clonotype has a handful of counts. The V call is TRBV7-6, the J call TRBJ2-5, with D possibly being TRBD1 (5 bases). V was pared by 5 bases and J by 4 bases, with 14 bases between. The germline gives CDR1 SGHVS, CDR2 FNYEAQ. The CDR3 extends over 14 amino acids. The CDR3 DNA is TGTGCCAGCAGCCAGGGTACGGGTATAGAGACCCAGTACTTC. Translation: CASSQGTGIETQYF.

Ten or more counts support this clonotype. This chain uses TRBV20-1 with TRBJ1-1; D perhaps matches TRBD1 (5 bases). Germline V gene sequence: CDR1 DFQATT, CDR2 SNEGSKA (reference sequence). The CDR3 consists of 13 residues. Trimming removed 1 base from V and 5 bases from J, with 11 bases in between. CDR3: CSARGRGDTEAFF. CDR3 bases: TGCAGTGCTAGAGGGCGGGGGGATACTGAAGCTTTCTTT.